A selection of T cell receptor beta chains follows, all from one sample in a study of OX40 agonist ivuxolimab in advanced cancers. Assay used: immunoSEQ multiplex PCR; TCRdb lists only in-frame clones, some missing. Of about 85,000 clones in the sample, around 84% were seen once. The starting material was CD4+ or CD8+ T cells sorted from blood, obtained in a trial of the OX40 agonist ivuxolimab. These receptors all stem from an adult with an advanced solid tumor such as melanoma, head and neck, liver or kidney cancer. Both conserved end residues are part of each CDR3. D genes are given only for firm matches. Expanded clones are given a class, and other clones once, few, many or no size at all.

j_gene	d_gene	abundance	v_gene	CDR3aa	CDR3nt
TRBJ2-5	.	few	TRBV7-7	CASSLSGIPQETQYF	TGTGCTAGCAGCTTATCCGGGATTCCGCAAGAGACCCAGTACTTC
TRBJ2-7	TRBD2	once	TRBV9	CASSDGTSGVLYEQYF	TGTGCCAGCAGCGACGGGACTAGCGGGGTTCTATACGAGCAGTACTTC
TRBJ2-5	TRBD1	.	TRBV18	CASSPTGTGVKETQYF	TGTGCCAGCTCACCAACGGGGACAGGGGTTAAAGAGACCCAGTACTTC
TRBJ2-1	TRBD2	.	TRBV28	CASSLAGIINNEQFF	TGTGCCAGCAGCCTAGCGGGGATCATCAACAATGAGCAGTTCTTC
TRBJ1-1	TRBD1	.	TRBV27	CASSPRRGRANTEAFF	TGTGCCAGCAGTCCCAGAAGGGGGCGCGCGAACACTGAAGCTTTCTTT
TRBJ2-1	.	.	TRBV7-3	CASGLTMYNEQFF	TGTGCCAGCGGTCTGACGATGTACAATGAGCAGTTCTTC
TRBJ2-3	.	once	TRBV4-2	CASSRRRGTSTDTQYF	TGTGCCAGCAGCCGGCGGAGGGGGACTAGCACAGATACGCAGTATTTT
TRBJ1-5	.	few	TRBV27	CASSYSGPLGSMQHF	TGTGCCAGCAGTTATTCGGGTCCCTTAGGGTCGATGCAGCATTTT
TRBJ2-5	.	few	TRBV5-1	CASRGSGIETQYF	TGCGCCAGCAGAGGGTCAGGGATTGAGACCCAGTACTTC
TRBJ2-6	.	.	TRBV19	CASSMRVGANVLTF	TGTGCCAGTAGTATGCGTGTTGGGGCCAACGTCCTGACTTTC
TRBJ1-5	.	.	TRBV6-6	CASSPLVNQPQHF	TGTGCCAGCAGTCCATTGGTTAATCAGCCCCAGCATTTT
TRBJ2-1	TRBD1	.	TRBV19	CASTQIDRVNEQFF	TGTGCCAGTACCCAGATCGACAGGGTTAATGAGCAGTTCTTC
TRBJ2-7	TRBD1	.	TRBV7-2	CASSLDPGQTYEQYF	TGTGCCAGCAGCTTAGACCCGGGACAGACCTACGAGCAGTACTTC
TRBJ2-7	TRBD1	.	TRBV7-8	CASSRTGAYEQYF	TGTGCCAGCAGCCGGACAGGGGCCTACGAGCAGTACTTC
TRBJ1-5	.	.	TRBV7-8	CASSLNDERPQHF	TGTGCCAGCAGCTTAAATGACGAGCGGCCCCAGCATTTT
TRBJ2-3	.	.	TRBV19	CASSPGPRTADTQYF	TGTGCCAGTAGTCCAGGACCGCGCACGGCGGATACGCAGTATTTT
TRBJ2-7	.	.	TRBV21-1	CASSTLPSKREGPSYEQYF	TGTGCCAGCAGCACGTTACCTTCTAAGCGGGAGGGCCCTTCCTACGAGCAGTACTTC
TRBJ2-7	.	many	TRBV27	CASSPIPRYEQYF	TGTGCCAGCAGTCCGATTCCTAGGTACGAGCAGTACTTC
TRBJ2-3	TRBD2	.	TRBV5-4	CASRGTSGGAGDTQYF	TGTGCCAGCAGAGGGACTAGCGGGGGGGCAGGAGATACGCAGTATTTT
TRBJ1-4	.	.	TRBV19	CASSIRTFSADEKLFF	TGTGCCAGTAGTATACGGACATTCTCCGCAGATGAAAAACTGTTTTTT
TRBJ2-7	TRBD2	few	TRBV5-1	CASSFLAGGLDEQYF	TGCGCCAGCAGCTTCTTAGCGGGAGGCCTGGACGAGCAGTACTTC
TRBJ2-7	TRBD1	.	TRBV27	CAIGSGTGTYEQYF	TGTGCCATTGGCTCCGGGACAGGGACCTACGAGCAGTACTTC
TRBJ1-4	.	.	TRBV4-2	CASSQDRSGQTLNEKLFF	TGTGCCAGCAGCCAAGATAGATCCGGACAGACTCTTAATGAAAAACTGTTTTTT
TRBJ1-1	.	.	TRBV5-1	CASSLGQDTEAFF	TGCGCCAGCAGCTTGGGACAGGACACTGAAGCTTTCTTT
TRBJ2-7	TRBD2	few	TRBV2	CASTTWTSGPSEQYF	TGTGCCAGCACAACATGGACTAGCGGGCCGAGCGAGCAGTACTTC
TRBJ2-5	TRBD1	.	TRBV6-6	CASLEDRGETQYF	TGTGCCAGCCTCGAGGACAGGGGTGAGACCCAGTACTTC
TRBJ1-6	TRBD1	.	TRBV7-9	CASSSRIEARGQFNSPLHF	TGTGCCAGCAGCTCGCGGATCGAGGCCAGGGGGCAGTTTAATTCACCCCTCCACTTT
TRBJ2-2	TRBD1	.	TRBV5-1	CASSSGQGGTGELFF	TGCGCCAGCAGCTCGGGACAGGGAGGCACCGGGGAGCTGTTTTTT
TRBJ1-1	.	few	TRBV7-9	CASGERRNMNTEAFF	TGTGCCAGCGGGGAACGACGGAACATGAACACTGAAGCTTTCTTT
TRBJ2-3	TRBD2	.	TRBV19	CASSMGSGSHRGTDTQYF	TGTGCCAGTAGTATGGGTAGCGGGAGCCACCGGGGCACAGATACGCAGTATTTT
TRBJ2-4	.	.	TRBV29-1	CSVAGGGLAKNIQYF	TGCAGCGTCGCAGGGGGAGGGCTAGCCAAAAACATTCAGTACTTC
TRBJ2-2	TRBD2	few	TRBV4-2	CASSQETGTSGTGELFF	TGTGCCAGCAGCCAGGAAACAGGGACTAGCGGCACCGGGGAGCTGTTTTTT
TRBJ2-1	TRBD2	once	TRBV13	CASSVQTSGRSTEQFF	TGTGCCAGCAGCGTCCAGACTAGCGGGAGATCTACTGAGCAGTTCTTC
TRBJ2-1	.	.	TRBV6-4	CASSERGNEQFF	TGTGCCAGCAGTGAAAGAGGCAATGAGCAGTTCTTC
TRBJ2-1	.	.	TRBV5-6	CASSLDRVNEQFF	TGTGCCAGCAGCTTGGACAGGGTCAATGAGCAGTTCTTC
TRBJ1-1	TRBD1	.	TRBV7-3	CASSPTDRDQDTEAFF	TGTGCCAGCAGCCCTACAGACAGGGACCAGGACACTGAAGCTTTCTTT
TRBJ2-3	TRBD2	.	TRBV2	CASSKRGGNRNTQYF	TGTGCCAGCAGTAAGCGGGGGGGAAATAGAAATACGCAGTATTTT
TRBJ2-3	.	.	TRBV27	CASSLSAAGTDTQYF	TGTGCCAGCAGTTTATCTGCGGCCGGCACAGATACGCAGTATTTT
TRBJ1-2	TRBD1	.	TRBV7-6	CASSLWTGQAPALDGYTF	TGTGCCAGCAGCTTATGGACGGGACAGGCCCCTGCGCTCGATGGCTACACCTTC
TRBJ1-5	.	.	TRBV28	CASSMIASNQPQHF	TGTGCCAGCAGCATGATTGCGAGCAATCAGCCCCAGCATTTT
TRBJ1-5	.	.	TRBV10-3	CAISGDPVSNQPQHF	TGTGCCATCAGTGGAGACCCAGTGAGCAATCAGCCCCAGCATTTT
TRBJ1-4	TRBD1	.	TRBV30	CACQGAWGEKLFF	TGTGCCTGTCAGGGGGCGTGGGGGGAAAAACTGTTTTTT